This T cell receptor beta chain was identified during a study of T cell changes during pregnancy in multiple sclerosis (dated by TCRdb to the late 2010s). A note on the overall study: Changes in the T cell repertoire over the course of pregnancy were examined in this study in women with multiple sclerosis.

The CDR3, cysteine through phenylalanine, is 20 amino acids long. Solely the CDR3 DNA is kept, with 60 bases framed from the first base. Trimming removed 4 bases from V and 4 bases from J; the gene matches leave 20 bases unexplained. CDR1 MNHGY and CDR2 SVAAGI were looked up in the germline V gene. The library came from the immunoSEQ multiplex PCR assay. Sourced from immuneACCESS, this table was stored by TCRdb with only in-frame sequences that have V and J called. A share of the clones is absent; for the studies checked, an unresolved V gene accounts for under half, and the remainder has no known explanation. The sample records about 93,000 clones, approximately 89% of which are singletons. The top ten constitute 0.85% to 0.95% of the sample. Of note for this clone: No cognate antigen has been identified for it. Per-nucleotide qualities are absent, and no much larger clonotype sits a single base away.

This receptor was identified in a female donor with multiple sclerosis, enrolled in a pregnancy study. Here the sequenced sample was peripheral blood, taken before pregnancy. The V and J genes are TRBV6-9 and TRBJ1-1, and 11 junctional nucleotides match TRBD1. The DNA sequence reads TGTGCCAGCAGTTCTTACAAAGACCCCGGGACAGGGGGTATGGGCACTGAAGCTTTCTTT. Its coded protein is CASSSYKDPGTGGMGTEAFF.